The 11 T cell receptor beta chains below were found in one sample sequenced in a study of CD8+ T cells in alopecia areata. RNA was isolated and reverse transcribed to cDNA, the sequencing template. Libraries were prepared by immunoSEQ multiplex PCR; TCRdb keeps only in-frame clonotypes and omits some of them. The profile shows over 150,000 clones, more than 55% of them singletons. The sequencing sample was made of CD8+ T cells sorted from blood. These receptors originate from a human donor in good health.

On this clone itself: Other nucleotide sequences from this sample produce the same CDR3. J is TRBJ1-1 and V is TRBV29-1; D ambiguous. Germline CDR1 and CDR2: SQVTM and ANQGSEA. The CDR3 covers 12 residues. V lost 3 bases to trimming and J lost 1 base, with 6 bases between them. The CDR3 sequence is CSVEGRNTEAFF. The CDR3 DNA reads as TGCAGCGTTGAGGGCAGGAACACTGAAGCTTTCTTT.

The chain has TRBV13 and TRBJ2-7; the D is unclear. This CDR3 spans 13 amino acids. The V end was cut by 1 base, the J end by 4 bases, with 8 bases between. Germline V CDR1 and CDR2: PRHDT, FYEKMQ (reference sequence). The CDR3 DNA follows: TGTGCCAGCAGCTTAGACAGTGAGTACGAGCAGTACTTC. Residues: CASSLDSEYEQYF.

The chain has TRBV29-1 and TRBJ1-2, with D possibly TRBD1 on 5 matching bases. CDR3 length equals 13 residues. V was shortened by 7 bases and J by 5 bases, with 17 bases between the two germline ends. Germline CDR1 and CDR2: SQVTM and ANQGSEA. CDR3 sequence: CSAAQEDLYGYTF. The CDR3 DNA reads TGCAGCGCCGCACAGGAGGATTTGTATGGCTACACCTTC.

The chain is built from TRBV29-1 and TRBJ1-3, with 8 bases fitting TRBD1. Germline V gives CDR1 SQVTM, CDR2 ANQGSEA. This CDR3 is 14 amino acids long. Trimming cost V 6 bases and J 0 bases; bases outside gene matches: 4. The CDR3 coding sequence is TGCAGCGTCTCCGGGACAGGCTCTGGAAACACCATATATTTT. Translation: CSVSGTGSGNTIYF.

The V gene is TRBV30, the J gene TRBJ2-5, with 11 nucleotides matching TRBD2. V was pared by 5 bases and J by 2 bases, with 10 bases of the junction left unmatched. Germline lookup yields CDR1 GTSNPN and CDR2 SVGIG (reference sequence). The CDR3 has 16 residues. CDR3 residues: CAWDPGLAVMQETQYF. The CDR3 DNA is TGTGCCTGGGATCCGGGACTAGCGGTAATGCAAGAGACCCAGTACTTC.

J is TRBJ1-1 and V is TRBV5-6; no clear D gene. CDR1 is SGHDT, CDR2 YYEEEE, per germline. CDR3 length equals 13 residues. V shed 2 bases and J shed 1 base, with 6 bases lying between them. This CDR3 is CASSFGSNTEAFF. The CDR3 DNA is TGTGCCAGCAGCTTTGGGTCGAACACTGAAGCTTTCTTT.

V gene TRBV6-1 combines with J gene TRBJ2-1; 12 bases map to TRBD2. V gave up 4 bases and J gave up 10 bases; unmatched junction bases: 8. Germline V gene data show CDR1 as MNHNS and CDR2 as SASEGT. CDR3 length: 15 amino acids. The CDR3 protein is CASSGLAGGQEEQFF. DNA of the CDR3: TGTGCCAGCAGTGGGCTAGCGGGGGGGCAAGAGGAGCAGTTCTTC.

In its sample, this clone was seen a few times. This chain links TRBV7-9 with TRBJ2-1; the match to TRBD2 covers 12 bases. Trimming took 5 bases from V and 3 from J; bases not matched to a gene: 5. Germline assignment: CDR1 SEHNR and CDR2 FQNEAQ (reference sequence). CDR3 length: 16 amino acids. CDR3 protein: CASSPRTSGVYNEQFF. The CDR3, as DNA: TGTGCCAGCAGCCCCAGGACTAGCGGGGTCTACAATGAGCAGTTCTTC.

The table lists this clone with a few counts. The V and J genes are TRBV11-2 and TRBJ2-7; TRBD2 matches 10 bases. CDR3 size: 14 residues. Per germline, CDR1 SGHAT and CDR2 FQNNGV. The J segment lost 6 bases and the V segment lost 5 bases, leaving 7 bases of the junction unmatched. The CDR3 sequence is CASSLTSGLGEQYF. The CDR3 DNA reads as TGTGCCAGCAGCCTGACTAGCGGGTTAGGCGAGCAGTACTTC.

This chain links TRBV7-9 with TRBJ2-7; D is perhaps TRBD2 (5 bases). Germline CDR1 SEHNR, CDR2 FQNEAQ (reference sequence). Trimming shortened V by 5 bases and J by 1 base, and 18 bases separated the two germline ends. There are 16 residues in the CDR3. This CDR3 reads CASSATPKSGSYEQYF. CDR3 nucleotides: TGTGCCAGCAGCGCAACACCCAAATCGGGGTCCTACGAGCAGTACTTC.

This rearrangement joins TRBV5-1 to TRBJ1-1; the D gene is possibly TRBD1 (6 bases). CDR1 is SGHRS, CDR2 YFSETQ, per germline. V dropped 7 bases and J dropped 3 bases, with 13 bases sitting between them. The CDR3 has 13 amino acids. The CDR3 here is CASRYRAHTEAFF. For the CDR3, the DNA is TGCGCCAGCCGCTACAGGGCGCACACTGAAGCTTTCTTT.